This T cell receptor beta chain was profiled in a study of T cells in Graves' hyperthyroidism and ophthalmopathy. Comment on this clonotype: Its target is not known.

There were TCR beta CDR3 regions amplified from RNA transcripts. The HTBI primer set drove a first-round RT-PCR of the TCR CDR3. TCRdb re-analysed the multiplex PCR reads in MiXCR, keeping a single row per CDR3 protein. The sample consists of approximately 700,000 distinct CDR3 sequences, roughly 46% of them appearing once. Uncontrolled infection, other autoimmune disease, pregnancy or lactation excluded patients. Study-wide results and caveats: Classification by a 13 V-J model distinguished ophthalmopathy from stable hyperthyroidism.

The sequencing input was peripheral blood or thyroid tissue (not recorded which). The origin of this receptor is an adult man with Graves' disease, either hyperthyroidism or ophthalmopathy (not recorded which).

CDR3 in amino acids: CAISDREGVQPQHF. CDR3 coding DNA: TGTGCCATCAGTGACCGGGAGGGCGTTCAGCCCCAGCATTTT. V is TRBV10-3 and J is TRBJ1-5, with D hard to call. The V gene lost 3 bases and the J gene lost 6 bases, with 12 bases spanning the gap. Looked up from germline, CDR1 is ENHRY and CDR2 is SYGVKD. The CDR3 contains 14 residues.